What follows are 13 T cell receptor beta chains derived from one specimen sequenced in a study of Tregs in tolerant kidney transplant recipients. Recipients received nonmyeloablative bone marrow transplants from related graft donors, with transient mixed chimerism. Using immunoSEQ multiplex PCR, the repertoire was profiled, and TCRdb retains in-frame clones only, with some absent. Its listing shows tens of thousands of clones. Sequenced here: CD4+ T cells from blood (PBMCs), sampled 24 months after the transplant. These receptors were obtained from a human patient who received a combined kidney and bone marrow transplant. A share of the T cells may be of graft donor origin.

For this clone: Read sequence stops 3 residues before the CDR3 end, and the germline J gene provides the missing end. The genes are TRBV29-1 and TRBJ2-1; maybe TRBD2 (5 bases). Trimming pared 3 bases from V and 8 bases from J, leaving 11 bases between. From germline, CDR1 is SQVTM and CDR2 ANQGSEA. The CDR3 is 12 amino acids. The covered CDR3 bases are TGCAGCGTTGATGCACTAGTTTATGAG. It yields the protein CSVDALVYE. In full, the CDR3 is CSVDALVYEQFF.

Details on this clone: The read ends 3 residues early relative to the CDR3; the germline J gene fills the gap. J is TRBJ2-7 and V is TRBV19, with 11 bases identical to TRBD2. V gave up 7 bases and J gave up 1 base; unmatched junction bases: 6. The CDR3 consists of 15 residues. From germline, CDR1 is LNHDA and CDR2 SQIVND (reference sequence). The CDR3: CASTPTSGTSYEQYF. The CDR3 DNA, read in part, is TGTGCCAGTACCCCGACTAGCGGGACTTCCTACGAG. Based on the CDR3 plus reference TRBV19 and TRBJ2-7, the full variable domain is DGGITQSPKYLFRKEGQNVTLSCEQNLNHDAMYWYRQDPGQGLRLIYYSQIVNDFQKGDIAEGYSVSREKKESFPLTVTSAQKNPTAFYLCASTPTSGTSYEQYFGPGTRLTVT.

As concerns this clone: Read coverage stops 3 residues before the CDR3 terminus; the germline J gene supplies the remainder. The chain uses TRBV7-3 and TRBJ2-1; TRBD2 aligns across 9 bases. From germline, CDR1 is SGHTA and CDR2 FQGTGA. This CDR3 has 16 residues. J was trimmed by 9 bases and V by 1 base; bases with no gene match: 10. CDR3 loop: CASSLSGRARGGEQFF. The part of the CDR3 DNA that was read is TGTGCCAGCAGCTTAAGCGGGAGGGCTCGGGGTGGTGAG.

As to this clone: The observed sequence ends 3 residues before the CDR3 terminus, with the missing tail filled in from the germline J gene. The chain carries TRBV19 and TRBJ2-3; TRBD2 might be the D (6 bases). The CDR3 has 16 amino acids. Looked up from germline, CDR1 is LNHDA and CDR2 is SQIVND (reference sequence). The CDR3 protein is CAGLMASEEISPAQYF. The CDR3 bases that were read are TGTGCCGGCCTTATGGCTAGCGAGGAGATTTCCCCGGCG.

As for this clone: The read stops 3 residues short of the end of the CDR3; the missing end is completed from the germline J gene. The chain has TRBV5-1 and TRBJ2-3; possible D gene TRBD2, 6 bases. Looked up from germline, CDR1 is SGHRS and CDR2 is YFSETQ. Deletions cut 0 bases from V and 2 bases from J, with 10 bases between. CDR3 size: 15 residues. The CDR3 sequence is CASSLAGDFTDTQYF. Partial CDR3 DNA: TGCGCCAGCAGCTTGGCCGGGGACTTCACAGATACG. The full variable domain, in which reference TRBV5-1 and TRBJ2-3 provide the parts outside the CDR3, is KAGVTQTPRYLIKTRGQQVTLSCSPISGHRSVSWYQQTPGQGLQFLFEYFSETQRNKGNFPGRFSGRQFSNSRSEMNVSTLELGDSALYLCASSLAGDFTDTQYFGPGTRLTVL.

As regards this clone: The CDR3 extends 3 residues past the end of the read, so its final part is completed from the germline J gene. The genes are TRBV19 and TRBJ1-3; D may be TRBD1 (5 bases). The CDR3 has 16 residues. Germline V gene sequence: CDR1 LNHDA, CDR2 SQIVND (reference sequence). Trimming left V 6 bases short and J 2 bases short, with 17 bases between. The CDR3 spells CASRPPGGAAGNTIYF. The part of the CDR3 DNA that was read is TGTGCCAGTAGACCGCCAGGAGGGGCAGCTGGAAACACC.

Worth noting for this clone: The CDR3 end is not reached by the read, which stops 3 residues before it; the germline J gene fills it in. V gene TRBV4-2 combines with J gene TRBJ2-7; 8 nucleotides agree with TRBD2. From germline, CDR1 is LGHNA and CDR2 YNFKEQ. This CDR3 spans 18 amino acids. With 0 bases clipped from V and 4 bases from J, the junction kept 14 bases outside the gene matches. The DNA read from the CDR3 is TGTGCCAGCAGCCAAGATGATGGAGCGGGAGAATCGCGGTACGAG. This sequence encodes CASSQDDGAGESRYE. The CDR3, in full, reads CASSQDDGAGESRYEQYF.

To note about this clone: The observed sequence ends 3 residues before the CDR3 terminus, with the missing tail filled in from the germline J gene. This chain joins TRBV7-2 and TRBJ1-2; 9 bases match TRBD1. The CDR3 runs to 15 residues. After removal of 7 bases from V and 4 bases from J, the junction contained 10 bases not matched to a gene. Germline V gives CDR1 SGHTA, CDR2 FQGNSA. CDR3 DNA, as far as it was read: TGTGCCAGCACCTTTCCTGGGACAGGGATCTATGGC. Translated, it gives CASTFPGTGIYG. The complete CDR3 reads CASTFPGTGIYGYTF.

Judged by frequency, this clone is medium-sized. The read terminates 3 residues ahead of where the CDR3 ends, so the germline J gene completes it. The chain is built from TRBV20-1 and TRBJ2-7; 8 bases align to TRBD1. The germline gives CDR1 DFQATT, CDR2 SNEGSKA (reference sequence). The CDR3 extends over 12 amino acids. J was trimmed by 6 bases and V by 6 bases; bases with no gene match: 7. The CDR3 reads CSATSGGGEQYF. The DNA read from the CDR3 is TGCAGTGCGACCTCAGGGGGCGGCGAG.

Of note for this clone: The read ends 3 residues before the CDR3 terminus; that terminus is restored from the germline J gene. V and J are TRBV2 and TRBJ2-7; 9 bases align to TRBD1. The length of the CDR3 is 16 residues. The J segment lost 1 base and the V segment lost 1 base, leaving 5 bases of the junction unmatched. The germline V gene encodes CDR1 SNHLY and CDR2 FYNNEI. CDR3 loop: CASSEVQGQGSYEQYF. The covered CDR3 bases are TGTGCCAGCAGTGAAGTACAGGGACAGGGTTCCTACGAG.

Details on this clone: The CDR3 goes on 3 residues after the read ends, and that part is filled in from the germline J gene. The chain combines TRBV5-5 with TRBJ1-1; 10 bases agree with TRBD1. The germline V gene has CDR1 SGHKS and CDR2 YYEKEE (reference sequence). The V gene end was trimmed by 4 bases and the J gene end by 4 bases; junction bases not matched to a gene: 4. CDR3 length: 14 amino acids. The CDR3 sequence: CASSLRDRGTEAFF. Incomplete CDR3 DNA: TGTGCCAGCAGCCTCCGGGACAGGGGCACTGAA.

The CDR3 loop is CAWSVGEKLFF. The sequenced part of the CDR3 DNA is TGTGCCTGGAGTGTAGGTGAAAAA. V and J are TRBV30 and TRBJ1-4; D unclear. The read is 3 residues too short to cover the CDR3 end, so that end is filled in from the germline J gene. The CDR3 contains 11 residues. Per germline, CDR1 GTSNPN and CDR2 SVGIG (reference sequence). The V gene lost 0 bases and the J gene lost 7 bases, with 3 bases spanning the gap.

Concerning this clone itself: The read stops 3 residues short of the end of the CDR3; the missing end is completed from the germline J gene. The genes are TRBV7-6 and TRBJ2-7; 8 bases line up with TRBD2. This CDR3 has 14 residues. Germline V gene lookup returns CDR1 SGHVS and CDR2 FNYEAQ. The V segment lost 3 bases and the J segment 2 bases; nucleotides outside the gene matches: 3. The part of the CDR3 DNA that was read is TGTGCCAGCAGCTTTAGCGGGGATGCCTACGAG. This gives the protein CASSFSGDAYE. The entire CDR3 reads CASSFSGDAYEQYF.